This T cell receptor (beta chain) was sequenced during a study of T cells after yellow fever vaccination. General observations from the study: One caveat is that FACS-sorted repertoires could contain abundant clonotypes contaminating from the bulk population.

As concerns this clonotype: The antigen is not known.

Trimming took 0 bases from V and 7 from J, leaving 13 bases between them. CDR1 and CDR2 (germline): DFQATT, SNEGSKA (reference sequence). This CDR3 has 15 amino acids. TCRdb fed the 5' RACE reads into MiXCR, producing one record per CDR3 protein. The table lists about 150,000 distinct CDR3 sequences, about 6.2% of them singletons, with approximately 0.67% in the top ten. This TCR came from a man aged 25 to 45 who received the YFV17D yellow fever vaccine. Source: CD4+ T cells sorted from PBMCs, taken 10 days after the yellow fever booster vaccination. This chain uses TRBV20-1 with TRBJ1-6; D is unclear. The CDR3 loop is CSARDEELRNSPLHF. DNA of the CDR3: TGCAGTGCTAGAGACGAGGAGTTACGGAATTCACCCCTCCACTTT.